Listed below are T cell receptor beta chains from one sample, sequenced in a study of identical twins. TCRdb redid the calling of the 5' RACE reads with MiXCR, one entry per CDR3 protein. The sample has under 500,000 distinct CDR3 sequences, about 13% seen once. This sample was shared with a second study, whose subject was yellow fever vaccine responses in identical twins.

The material sequenced was CD4+ T cells sorted from blood. Every receptor here comes from a woman between 18 and 30 years old in good health. CDR3s include the opening cysteine and the closing phenylalanine or tryptophan. The D gene is left open where the match is weak. The size field is filled for only some rows; it gives once, few, many or a size class.

j_call v_call d_call clone_size cdr3_aa cdr3_nt
TRBJ1-3 TRBV6-2/TRBV6-3 . many CASSYGTPGNTIYF TGTGCCAGCAGTTATGGGACACCTGGAAACACCATATATTTT
TRBJ2-2 TRBV12-2 . . CASRPSGKSTGELFF TGTGCAAGTCGCCCCTCAGGGAAGAGCACCGGGGAGCTGTTTTTT
TRBJ2-1 TRBV29-1 . many CSVDYLQFF TGCAGCGTTGATTACCTTCAGTTCTTC
TRBJ2-1 TRBV7-8 TRBD2 many CASSSATLALSYNEQFF TGTGCCAGCAGCTCCGCAACACTAGCGCTAAGCTACAATGAGCAGTTCTTC
TRBJ2-7 TRBV20-1 . few CSAISGRGYEQYF TGCAGTGCTATAAGCGGACGGGGCTACGAGCAGTACTTC
TRBJ2-1 TRBV11-1 TRBD1 . CASSWGQVIDEQFF TGTGCCAGCAGCTGGGGACAGGTCATCGATGAGCAGTTCTTC
TRBJ2-2 TRBV7-2 . . CASSLIGSRNTGELFF TGTGCCAGCAGCTTAATAGGGTCCAGAAACACCGGGGAGCTGTTTTTT
TRBJ2-7 TRBV4-3 TRBD2 . CASSQAAGGIYEQYF TGCGCCAGCAGCCAAGCGGCGGGAGGCATCTACGAGCAGTACTTC
TRBJ2-6 TRBV11-1 . . CASSLAIGSFDSGANVLTF TGTGCCAGCAGCTTGGCGATCGGGAGTTTCGACTCTGGGGCCAACGTCCTGACTTTC
TRBJ2-2 TRBV5-1 TRBD2 few CASGRTSGNTGELFF TGCGCCAGCGGCCGGACTAGCGGGAACACCGGGGAGCTGTTTTTT
TRBJ2-7 TRBV5-4 TRBD1 . CASSRTGDGDYEQYF TGTGCCAGCAGCCGTACAGGGGACGGAGACTACGAGCAGTACTTC
TRBJ2-2 TRBV10-3 . few CAISESATGELFF TGTGCCATCAGTGAGTCCGCGACCGGGGAGCTGTTTTTT
TRBJ2-4 TRBV6-2/TRBV6-3 . . CASSYTPGPPGDIQYF TGTGCCAGCAGTTACACCCCGGGTCCTCCCGGGGACATTCAGTACTTC
TRBJ2-2 TRBV11-2 TRBD1 few CASGTGGSAGELFF TGTGCCAGCGGGACAGGGGGCTCCGCCGGGGAGCTGTTTTTT
TRBJ1-5 TRBV12-3/TRBV12-4 . many CASSLPGGGQPQHF TGTGCCAGCAGTTTACCCGGGGGCGGTCAGCCCCAGCATTTT
TRBJ2-3 TRBV2 TRBD1 . CATTGVPDTQYF TGTGCCACCACAGGGGTACCAGATACGCAGTATTTT
TRBJ2-1 TRBV29-1 TRBD2 few CSARTSDIPITF TGCAGCGCCCGGACTAGCGATATACCCATAACTTTC
TRBJ2-3 TRBV5-1 . . CASSASGDSSTDTQYF TGCGCCAGCAGCGCGAGCGGGGACAGCAGCACAGATACGCAGTATTTT
TRBJ2-1 TRBV19 TRBD1 . CASSTTGVGVNEQFF TGTGCCAGTAGTACCACAGGGGTCGGGGTGAATGAGCAGTTCTTC
TRBJ2-1 TRBV5-1 TRBD2 many CASSHQRGGRGNEQFF TGCGCCAGCAGCCACCAGCGGGGGGGCCGAGGAAATGAGCAGTTCTTC
TRBJ2-3 TRBV3-1 . few CASSQDAHRPDTQYF TGTGCCAGCAGCCAAGACGCCCACCGCCCAGATACGCAGTATTTT
TRBJ2-7 TRBV12-3/TRBV12-4 TRBD1 few CASSLKGAKQYF TGTGCCAGCAGTTTAAAGGGGGCCAAGCAGTACTTC
TRBJ2-7 TRBV5-1 TRBD2 . CASSDQAGGPYEQYF TGCGCCAGCAGCGACCAAGCGGGAGGGCCTTACGAGCAGTACTTC
TRBJ2-7 TRBV4-1 TRBD2 . CASSHPSGRAYNEQYF TGCGCCAGCAGCCACCCTAGCGGGAGGGCTTACAACGAGCAGTACTTC
TRBJ1-2 TRBV15 . few CATSRDLGGQDVRATF TGTGCCACCAGCAGAGATTTAGGCGGACAAGACGTTCGAGCTACCTTC
TRBJ1-1 TRBV3-1 . many CASSHLGREGSTEAFF TGTGCCAGCAGCCATCTCGGGAGGGAAGGGAGCACTGAAGCTTTCTTT
TRBJ2-7 TRBV5-1 . many CASSLVTGPYEQYF TGCGCCAGCAGCTTGGTGACGGGCCCCTACGAGCAGTACTTC
TRBJ2-3 TRBV20-1 . few CSARDLQDPTDTQYF TGCAGTGCTAGAGATCTACAGGACCCCACAGATACGCAGTATTTT
TRBJ1-2 TRBV12-3/TRBV12-4 TRBD1 . CASSQSGTDYGYTF TGTGCCAGCAGTCAATCCGGGACAGACTATGGCTACACCTTC
TRBJ1-1 TRBV20-1 . . CSATSPSGFPEAFF TGCAGTGCCACATCCCCAAGTGGTTTCCCTGAAGCTTTCTTT
TRBJ2-5 TRBV20-1 . few CSANLGLGETQYF TGCAGTGCTAACCTAGGGCTTGGAGAGACCCAGTACTTC
TRBJ2-3 TRBV15 . many CATSRADPGKTDTQYF TGTGCCACCAGCAGAGCGGATCCGGGGAAAACAGATACGCAGTATTTT
TRBJ2-7 TRBV5-6 TRBD2 . CASSWRGATTYEQYF TGTGCCAGCAGCTGGCGGGGGGCGACCACCTACGAGCAGTACTTC
TRBJ2-4 TRBV19 . few CASSPGRLAKNIQYF TGTGCCAGTAGTCCCGGACGGCTAGCCAAAAACATTCAGTACTTC
TRBJ2-2 TRBV2 . . CASSENGPGELFF TGTGCCAGCAGTGAAAACGGGCCCGGGGAGCTGTTTTTT
TRBJ2-1 TRBV7-7 TRBD1 . CASSPGTGRTNEQFF TGTGCTAGCAGTCCCGGGACAGGGCGAACAAATGAGCAGTTCTTC
TRBJ2-7 TRBV5-1 TRBD2 few CASSLGTKVAGAYEQYF TGCGCCAGCAGCTTGGGAACGAAGGTAGCGGGAGCCTACGAGCAGTACTTC
TRBJ2-7 TRBV3-1 TRBD2 many CASSHGTSGRHEQYF TGTGCCAGCAGCCACGGGACTAGCGGGAGACACGAGCAGTACTTC
TRBJ2-7 TRBV10-2 . many CASSETGTYEQYF TGCGCCAGCAGTGAGACAGGCACCTACGAGCAGTACTTC
TRBJ2-2 TRBV2 . few CASSVLVTGELFF TGTGCCAGCAGTGTATTAGTCACCGGGGAGCTGTTTTTT
TRBJ2-1 TRBV11-2 TRBD1 . CASSLVGTGRNEQFF TGTGCCAGCAGCTTAGTAGGGACAGGGCGCAATGAGCAGTTCTTC
TRBJ2-7 TRBV5-1 TRBD2 . CASSLNRGSTYEQYF TGCGCCAGCAGCTTGAATCGCGGGAGTACCTACGAGCAGTACTTC
TRBJ2-7 TRBV15 . few CATSRDVGHPRSYEQYF TGTGCCACCAGCAGAGATGTGGGGCATCCACGATCCTACGAGCAGTACTTC
TRBJ2-7 TRBV3-1 . few CASSRRLSGESYEQYF TGTGCCAGCAGCCGCCGTTTATCAGGGGAGTCGTACGAGCAGTACTTC
TRBJ2-1 TRBV11-1 TRBD2 few CASSPGLLVGNEQFF TGTGCCAGCAGCCCGGGACTATTGGTCGGGAATGAGCAGTTCTTC
TRBJ2-1 TRBV7-2 . . CASRSVWGEQFF TGTGCCAGCAGATCAGTTTGGGGTGAGCAGTTCTTC
TRBJ2-7 TRBV12-3/TRBV12-4 . many CASSSLTGYEQYF TGTGCCAGCAGCTCCCTGACAGGCTACGAGCAGTACTTC
TRBJ1-6 TRBV6-5 . . CASSYGKTLADNSPLHF TGTGCCAGCAGTTACGGGAAAACTCTGGCTGATAATTCACCCCTCCACTTT
TRBJ2-5 TRBV12-3/TRBV12-4 . many CASSMEEGRYQETQYF TGTGCCAGCAGTATGGAGGAGGGGCGATACCAAGAGACCCAGTACTTC